This TCR beta chain appears in the sequencing data of a study of shared T cell receptors in the human thymus. Trimming pared 1 base from V and 2 bases from J, leaving 15 bases between. Germline CDR1 SEHNR, CDR2 FQNEAQ (reference sequence). The CDR3 is made up of 16 amino acids. Sequencing used immunoSEQ multiplex PCR; TCRdb keeps in-frame clones, though not all of them. The table lists approximately 730,000 clones, 80% to 90% of them singletons. The sample was also linked to a second study, of human thymus T cells. Per that study: Donation was from healthy Finnish infants who were having corrective surgery that addressed congenital heart defects.

The sequenced sample consisted of thymocytes. The clonotype comes from a girl under three years old with a congenital heart defect. The chain is built from TRBV7-9 and TRBJ2-7; a weak D match, TRBD1 (5 bases). The CDR3 nucleotides read TGTGCCAGCAGCTTAGTAGGGCAGGGCCGGACCTACGAGCAGTACTTC. This sequence encodes CASSLVGQGRTYEQYF.